What follows is one T cell receptor beta chain and its context. The CDR3 runs to 16 residues. Germline V gene lookup returns CDR1 SGHTA and CDR2 FQGNSA. Losses at the gene ends were 2 bases for V and 1 base for J; bases not matched to a gene: 4. The investigators reverse transcribed all of the isolated RNA, so they sequenced expressed TCRB transcripts. Here immunoSEQ multiplex PCR was the method, and the copy in TCRdb shows in-frame clones only, minus some. The sample lists fewer than 350,000 clones, roughly 8% seen once, with roughly 1% in the top ten. This entry comes from a study of beta chain features in type 1 diabetes.

The TCR sequence derives from a young woman in good health. Specimen: central memory CD4+ T cells from blood. The V call is TRBV7-2, the J call TRBJ2-5; 10 bases map to TRBD2. The CDR3 nucleotides are TGTGCCAGCAGCTTATCGTCTAGCGGGAGCCAAGAGACCCAGTACTTC. Amino acid sequence: CASSLSSSGSQETQYF.